This T cell receptor beta chain was observed in a study of blood T cell repertoires in COVID-19. The overall study: From the United States, Italy and Spain came samples of acute and convalescent COVID-19. T cells, B-cell-depleted T cells, or PBMCs provided the cDNA or gDNA that served as material.

The V gene's germline CDR1 is SEHNR and CDR2 FQNEAQ (reference sequence). V lost 4 bases and J 5 bases, leaving 21 bases between the germline ends. This CDR3 spans 18 amino acids. This clone has just a few counts. In the original processing: Using reference gene primer amplification, nucleated cell counts were estimated. The repertoire was sequenced with immunoSEQ multiplex PCR; TCRdb's copy has only in-frame clones and lacks some. D and trimming come from the DNA, and the V and J calls and clone size come from that table. Of more than 200,000 clones detected, under 90% appear once; the ten largest clones hold 4.2%.

The chain is built from TRBV7-9 and TRBJ1-6; tentatively, D is TRBD1 (5 bases). Sequenced sample: peripheral blood. The source is a man aged 60-69 years with acute or convalescent COVID-19. CDR3 protein: CASSSAIRDPLDNSPLHF. DNA of the CDR3: TGTGCCAGCAGCTCAGCAATCAGGGATCCTCTTGATAATTCACCCCTCCACTTT.